This T cell receptor beta chain emerged from a study of shared clonotypes between healthy human individuals (TCRdb year 2020). Regarding the study in general: The cohort comprised a couple of women and three men aged 18 to 49 years. Between about 0.8 and 9 billion PBMCs per donor were obtained by leukapheresis. Per donor, three plates each were used for CD4 naive and CD4 memory, two for CD8 naive, and one for CD8 memory. Different laboratories and diverse techniques were used to prepare libraries and sequence TCR repertoires, to increase sequencing depth and limit assay-specific biases. Blood TCR repertoires of five healthy adults were deeply sequenced to estimate repertoire size and the extent of clonotype sharing between individuals. Overall study outcomes, separate from this receptor: Incomplete sequencing was indicated by rarefaction of sorted-subset datasets, despite the large sequencing depth. Sharing across a few donors was observed for about 5% of naive CD4, under 4% of naive CD8, 2.3% of memory CD4, and around 0.4% of memory CD8 clonotypes. Because the study included only a small number of donors, the genetic and exposure-history diversity represented was limited. Compared with non-shared clonotypes, the clonotypes found in all four sorted-subset donors had higher generation probabilities. Based on pairwise subsampling, the degree of clonotype sharing among donors was expected to be affected by sequencing depth. Estimated clonotype richness was generally larger for naive than for memory subsets. Sampling was limited to blood, and TCR repertoires in tissue likely differ from TCR repertoires in blood.

For CDR1 and CDR2, the germline V gene lists SGHVS and FQNEAQ. Including the terminal cysteine and phenylalanine, the CDR3 comprises 15 residues. The DNA shown is the 45-base CDR3, in frame from base 1. V drops 5 bases and J drops 4 bases, leaving 15 bases in between. CD8 naive samples were CD45RO-negative cells positively selected for CCR7, giving a CD45RA+CCR7+ population that excluded TemRA cells. The donors were healthy, HIV-negative adults who had no recently reported acute infections or vaccinations. Only Caucasian adults living in Nashville, Tennessee, USA were represented among the donors. Blood was collected by leukapheresis, and PBMCs were isolated by Ficoll-Histopaque density gradient centrifugation and then cryopreserved in liquid nitrogen vapor phase. Purity and quantity of every magnetically sorted T cell population were checked by analytical flow cytometry. From each sorted fraction, genomic DNA was isolated and quantified by UV absorbance on a Nanodrop 2000c.

Using the deep immunoSEQ assay, TCR CDR3 regions were amplified from genomic DNA by multiplex PCR. Extracted genomic DNA from each cell subset was spread evenly across all wells of several immunoSEQ 96-well plates, with each plate serving as a replicate. Each replicate PCR for sorted subsets received 200 ng genomic DNA, equal to tens of thousands of T cell genomes. Purified libraries were measured with a Qubit 3.0 fluorometer, size-checked on a Bioanalyzer 2100, and measured again with the KAPA Library Quantification kit. Each immunoSEQ 96-well plate was sequenced on its own single-read 150-cycle Illumina NextSeq 550 flow cell. As for how the authors treated the data: Because the immunoSEQ output held only junctional sequences and lacked quality scores, the filtering could not match the filtering applied to full-length reads. To assign V/J genes and CDR3, sequences were annotated against IMGT germline references using PyIR, a Python wrapper for IgBLAST v1.9. Reads were removed for weak V/J assignments (E-value above 1e-6), missing CDR3, stop codons, out-of-frame junctions, or ambiguous translated residues. V3J clonotypes were defined as sequences sharing the same inferred V gene, J gene, and CDR3 amino acid sequence. To compute the percentage overlap between repertoires, the number of shared unique clonotypes was divided by the size of the smaller repertoire. Repertoire richness was assessed with RTK rarefaction, the Chao1 estimator, and Recon v2.1 estimates of unobserved clonotypes. Generation probabilities for all TCRbeta clonotypes obtained by the gDNA method from four donors were computed using OLGA. As stored in TCRdb, this immuneACCESS dataset retains in-frame rearrangements with V and J assigned. A fraction of the clones does not appear; measured against another copy, unresolved V genes explain less than half of the discrepancy, and the remainder lacks a known reason. D and trimming come from the DNA, and the V and J calls and clone size come from that table. This sample gives about 700,000 clones in total; about 91% of them show up just once. The biggest ten clones account for approximately 25% of the sample.

Details on this clone: Which antigen it targets is not known. No quality values exist for individual bases; no much larger clone is one base distant.

The clonotype originates from a young man in good health. Recombination joined TRBV7-8 with TRBJ1-5, with an unclear D gene assignment. The sequenced material came from naive CD8+ T cells sorted from blood. According to the study, the label for this sample's cell subset or site signals: CD45RA+CCR7+. The CDR3 amino acid sequence is: CASSLQVLDNQPQHF. The nucleotides are TGTGCCAGCAGCCTTCAGGTTCTTGATAATCAGCCCCAGCATTTT.